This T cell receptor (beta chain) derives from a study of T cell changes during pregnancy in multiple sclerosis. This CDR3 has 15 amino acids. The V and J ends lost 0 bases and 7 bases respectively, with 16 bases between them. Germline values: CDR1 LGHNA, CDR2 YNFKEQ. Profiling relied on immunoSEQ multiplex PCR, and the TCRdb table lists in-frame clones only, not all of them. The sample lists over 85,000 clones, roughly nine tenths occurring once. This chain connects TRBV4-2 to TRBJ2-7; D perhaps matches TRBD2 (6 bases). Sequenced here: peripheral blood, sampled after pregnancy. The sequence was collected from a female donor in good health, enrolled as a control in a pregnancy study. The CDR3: CASSQDDGRGGEQYF. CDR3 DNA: TGTGCCAGCAGCCAAGATGACGGGCGGGGTGGGGAGCAGTACTTC.